This entry lists 7 T cell receptor beta chains sequenced from one sample in a study of radiation and T cells in renal cell carcinoma. As to time point: blood 4 weeks post-SBRT, at nephrectomy. Treatment indicated: 15 Gy SBRT to primary tumor, nephrectomy 4 weeks later. Method: immunoSEQ multiplex PCR; TCRdb's copy keeps in-frame clones and lacks some. The sample yields tens of thousands of clones, around four fifths seen once. The material sequenced was blood, taken from a patient whose treatment included radiotherapy and nephrectomy. The receptors here all came from a man aged 45-65 years with renal cell carcinoma.

V is TRBV5-1 and J is TRBJ2-7; 9 bases map to TRBD1. The CDR3 sequence is 15 residues long. CDR1 is SGHRS, CDR2 YFSETQ, per germline. V shed 6 bases and J 6 bases; nucleotides not matched to a gene: 13. The CDR3 region has the DNA TGCGCCAGCACCCCGGACAGGGGCTTGGAGGGCGAGCAGTACTTC. Protein: CASTPDRGLEGEQYF.

The rearrangement links TRBV2 to TRBJ2-7; D unresolved. This CDR3 comprises 14 residues. The germline V gene encodes CDR1 SNHLY and CDR2 FYNNEI. Trimming removed 2 bases from V and 1 base from J, with 9 bases in between. The chain's CDR3 is CASSEFDLSYEQYF. The CDR3 DNA reads as TGTGCCAGCAGTGAATTCGACTTATCCTACGAGCAGTACTTC.

The J gene is TRBJ1-5, the V gene TRBV6-1; the D is unclear. Trimming pared 9 bases from V and 0 bases from J, leaving 9 bases between. Germline V lookup: CDR1 MNHNS, CDR2 SASEGT. The CDR3 is made up of 13 amino acids. The CDR3 DNA follows: TGTGCCAGAGTCTTTGCTAGCAATCAGCCCCAGCATTTT. It encodes CARVFASNQPQHF.

The chain is built from TRBV2 and TRBJ2-1, with 10 bases that match TRBD1. This CDR3 comprises 13 residues. Germline loops: CDR1 SNHLY, CDR2 FYNNEI. With 6 bases clipped from V and 12 bases from J, the junction kept 8 bases outside the gene matches. The CDR3 region is CASRRQGAPPQFF. Written as DNA, the CDR3 is TGTGCCAGCAGAAGACAGGGGGCGCCCCCGCAGTTCTTC.

The sample holds a few counts of this clone. The chain uses TRBV7-9 and TRBJ2-1; 8 bases align to TRBD1. With 2 bases clipped from V and 1 base from J, the junction kept 4 bases outside the gene matches. The CDR3 extends over 16 amino acids. Per the germline V gene, CDR1 is SEHNR and CDR2 is FQNEAQ (reference sequence). Written as DNA, the CDR3 is TGTGCCAGCAGCTTAATAAGGACAGGGTCCTACAATGAGCAGTTCTTC. As protein: CASSLIRTGSYNEQFF.

A few counts support this clone. This chain links TRBV6-6 with TRBJ1-2; 7 bases agree with TRBD1. After removal of 6 bases from V and 4 bases from J, the junction contained 5 bases not matched to a gene. CDR1 and CDR2 from the germline V gene are MNHNY and SVGAGI (reference sequence). The CDR3 totals 13 residues. The CDR3 nucleotides are TGTGCCAGCAGAATCCGGGACAGCTATGGCTACACCTTC. Translating it yields CASRIRDSYGYTF.

The chain joins TRBV19 to TRBJ2-4; D not certain. This CDR3 is built from 14 residues. V dropped 6 bases and J dropped 0 bases, with 9 bases sitting between them. The germline CDR1 and CDR2 sequences are LNHDA and SQIVND (reference sequence). The chain's CDR3 is CASRQNLAKNIQYF. The CDR3 coding sequence is TGTGCCAGTAGACAGAACTTAGCCAAAAACATTCAGTACTTC.